These 4 T cell receptor beta chains share one sample of origin, sequenced in a study of CXCR3-negative and CXCR3-positive naive CD8 T cells. Via 5' RACE with UMI labels, TRB cDNA libraries were prepared. TCRdb reprocessed the 5' RACE reads, with one entry per CDR3 protein and no DNA. The specimen's table records about 7,500 distinct CDR3 sequences. The sequenced sample consisted of naive CXCR3- CD8+ T cells from blood. The subset denotes: CD45RO-CCR7+CD27+CD95- naive CD8+ T cells lacking CXCR3 (TNR3-). Receptors originate from a human donor in good health. Some clones in this sample may be carry-over from other donors' samples.

This chain connects TRBV6-2 or TRBV6-3 to TRBJ2-1. CDR1 and CDR2 (germline): MNHEY, SVGEGT. The CDR3 runs 14 residues. The CDR3 protein is CASSYAYAYNEQFF.

This chain links TRBV5-1 with TRBJ2-1. The CDR3 sequence is 13 residues long. Germline V gene data show CDR1 as SGHRS and CDR2 as YFSETQ. The CDR3 sequence is CASSLDIYNEQFF.

This clonotype is called medium-sized based on its frequency. This chain links TRBV3-1 with TRBJ2-4. The germline CDR1 and CDR2 sequences are LGHDT and YNNKEL (reference sequence). The CDR3 has 15 residues. Here the CDR3 reads CASSDGNTAKNIQYF.

This chain uses TRBV29-1 with TRBJ1-1. This CDR3 comprises 12 residues. The germline V gene has CDR1 SQVTM and CDR2 ANQGSEA. CDR3 protein: CSVARGNTEAFF.